The rows below give T cell receptor beta chains drawn from one sample of a study of blood T cell repertoires in COVID-19. Assay used: immunoSEQ multiplex PCR; TCRdb lists only in-frame clones, some missing. Among about 63,000 clones listed, approximately 79% were seen once. Material: peripheral blood. Source of these receptors: a human donor in a cohort sampled during active COVID-19. CDR3s leave out the opening cysteine and the closing phenylalanine or tryptophan. The D gene is left open where the match is weak.

v_call	d_call	cdr3_aa
TRBV29-1	TRBD1	SVTPGGRNYGYT
TRBV5-4	TRBD2	ASSPGTSAYYEQY
TRBV19	TRBD2	ASRDTSGGISTGQF
TRBV5-5	-	ASSSRRTAADTQY
TRBV12-3/TRBV12-4	-	ASTIDLPYEQY
TRBV7-3	-	ASSLQTRGYNSPLH
TRBV4-3	TRBD1	ASSRYSSTGSAEQY
TRBV7-9	TRBD2	ASSPIAGGPKIDTQY
TRBV18	TRBD1	ASSPDRGVNEKLF
TRBV2	-	ASRGGRGMNTEAF
TRBV6-5	-	ASSSGWHQPQH
TRBV11-2	-	ASSSRTAKAYEQY
TRBV28	TRBD1	ASSPFGQGGSEKLF